The 19 T cell receptor beta chains reported below all come from one sample, sequenced in a study of blood T cell repertoires in COVID-19. TCRdb's table, derived via immunoSEQ multiplex PCR, lists solely in-frame clones and lacks some. The sample lists over 200,000 clones, about 91% occurring once. The sample consisted of peripheral blood. Source of these receptors: a person aged 18-30 years with COVID-19, enrolled during active disease.

The count of this clone is one. The rearrangement links TRBV30 to TRBJ1-4, with 7 bases fitting TRBD1. This CDR3 has 16 amino acids. Germline V gene sequence: CDR1 GTSNPN, CDR2 SVGIG (reference sequence). V dropped 2 bases and J dropped 3; count of bases not matched to a gene: 9. CDR3 amino acids: CAWSSGGTVANEKLFF. The DNA of the CDR3 is TGTGCCTGGAGTTCAGGAGGGACAGTTGCTAATGAAAAACTGTTTTTT.

The gene calls are TRBV25-1 and TRBJ2-7, with 7 positions matching TRBD1. Germline-derived CDR1 and CDR2 are MGHDK and SYGVNS. Trimming removed 4 bases from V and 4 bases from J; junction bases left unmatched: 4. This CDR3 is 13 amino acids long. The CDR3 protein is CASSVLQGYEQYF. The CDR3 DNA follows: TGTGCCAGCAGTGTCTTACAGGGGTACGAGCAGTACTTC.

This CDR3 reads CASRVLSGLTDTQYF. DNA for the CDR3: TGTGCCAGCAGGGTCCTATCGGGTCTCACAGATACGCAGTATTTT. This chain joins TRBV28 and TRBJ2-3, with D hard to call. Trimming pared 6 bases from V and 2 bases from J, leaving 15 bases between. The CDR3 is made up of 15 amino acids. The V gene's germline CDR1 is MDHEN and CDR2 SYDVKM.

The chain is built from TRBV7-9 and TRBJ2-3; TRBD2 matches at 8 bases. The V and J ends lost 2 bases and 2 bases, in that order; junction bases with no gene match: 3. Looked up from germline, CDR1 is SEHNR and CDR2 is FQNEAQ (reference sequence). The CDR3 loop spans 15 amino acids. CDR3 in DNA: TGTGCCAGCAGCTTAAGTAGCGGGGTCACAGATACGCAGTATTTT. Its protein is CASSLSSGVTDTQYF.

J is TRBJ2-1 and V is TRBV7-2; a possible D gene is TRBD2 (6 bases). The germline V and J ends were trimmed by 2 bases and 1 base, with 15 bases remaining between them. The CDR3 sequence is 17 residues long. Germline lookup yields CDR1 SGHTA and CDR2 FQGNSA. CDR3 DNA: TGTGCCAGCAGCTTAAGTTACGGCGGGAATTCCTACAATGAGCAGTTCTTC. It translates to CASSLSYGGNSYNEQFF.

The V call is TRBV2, the J call TRBJ1-1, with D unresolved. This CDR3 contains 13 residues. Trimming removed 5 bases at V and 8 bases at J, with 15 bases between. Germline CDR1 and CDR2: SNHLY and FYNNEI. The DNA of the CDR3 is TGTGCCAGCAGTACCCTTCGACAATCAGAAGCTTTCTTT. This sequence encodes CASSTLRQSEAFF.

The count of this clone is one. The chain uses TRBV5-6 and TRBJ2-1, with D uncertain. Between the trimmed V and J ends, which lost 4 bases and 0 bases, there was a span of 11 bases. Germline CDR1 SGHDT, CDR2 YYEEEE. The CDR3 extends over 15 amino acids. This CDR3 reads CASSPFGSSYNEQFF. CDR3 DNA sequence: TGTGCCAGCAGCCCATTCGGTAGCTCCTACAATGAGCAGTTCTTC.

This clone appeared once. The genes are TRBV24-1 and TRBJ2-4; D might be TRBD2 (5 bases). Per the germline V gene, CDR1 is KGHDR and CDR2 is SFDVKD. The CDR3 length is 16 residues. V lost 5 bases to trimming and J lost 4 bases, with 17 bases between them. Here the CDR3 DNA reads TGTGCCACCAGTGCCTCATCGGGATACAAAAAAAACATTCAGTACTTC. As protein: CATSASSGYKKNIQYF.

The V call is TRBV5-6, the J call TRBJ2-2; 9 bases fit TRBD1. Unmatched junction bases numbered 6, after V lost 4 bases and J lost 5 bases. Per germline, CDR1 SGHDT and CDR2 YYEEEE. CDR3 length equals 15 residues. In nucleotides, the CDR3 is TGTGCCAGCAGCGGGGGACAGGGACGAACCGGGGAGCTGTTTTTT. It yields the protein CASSGGQGRTGELFF.

This rearrangement joins TRBV29-1 to TRBJ2-1; D gene ambiguous. V was cut by 4 bases and J by 7 bases, with 8 bases left in between. From germline, CDR1 is SQVTM and CDR2 ANQGSEA. The CDR3 length is 11 residues. CDR3 nucleotides: TGCAGCGTTGGCCCGGGTAATGAGCAGTTCTTC. Translation: CSVGPGNEQFF.

This clone has more than one count but fewer than ten. The chain employs TRBV10-3 and TRBJ2-5; D possibly corresponds to TRBD2 (5 bases). This CDR3 has 13 residues. Germline CDR1 reads ENHRY; CDR2 reads SYGVKD. V shed 10 bases and J shed 4 bases, with 16 bases lying between them. CDR3 amino acids: CATVSVAGETQYF. As DNA, the CDR3 is TGTGCCACCGTTAGCGTCGCTGGAGAGACCCAGTACTTC.

V usage is TRBV11-2 and J usage is TRBJ1-5, with D unresolved. Germline CDR1 reads SGHAT; CDR2 reads FQNNGV. V lost 6 bases to trimming and J lost 4 bases, with 10 bases between them. The CDR3 runs 13 residues. CDR3 nucleotide sequence: TGTGCCAGCAGTTCCGACTTTAATCAGCCCCAGCATTTT. It is translated as CASSSDFNQPQHF. The complete variable domain, with remaining parts taken from reference TRBV11-2 and TRBJ1-5, reads EAGVAQSPRYKIIEKRQSVAFWCNPISGHATLYWYQQILGQGPKLLIQFQNNGVVDDSQLPKDRFSAERLKGVDSTLKIQPAKLEDSAVYLCASSSDFNQPQHFGDGTRLSIL.

The chain joins TRBV7-2 to TRBJ2-2; D might be TRBD2 (6 bases). Germline loops: CDR1 SGHTA, CDR2 FQGNSA. V lost 6 bases and J lost 7, with 21 bases in between. This CDR3 comprises 16 residues. CDR3 in DNA: TGTGCCAGCAGGAAGGGACTGGACTTGGGAATCGGGGAGCTGTTTTTT. Its translation is CASRKGLDLGIGELFF.

This chain links TRBV9 with TRBJ2-3, with D tentatively TRBD1 (6 bases). V lost 0 bases and J 2 bases, leaving 16 bases between the germline ends. Germline V CDR1 and CDR2: SGDLS, YYNGEE. CDR3 length: 17 residues. The CDR3 loop reads CASSVEQDSENTDTQYF. As DNA, the CDR3 is TGTGCCAGCAGCGTAGAGCAGGACAGCGAGAACACAGATACGCAGTATTTT. The full variable domain, in which reference TRBV9 and TRBJ2-3 provide the parts outside the CDR3, is DSGVTQTPKHLITATGQRVTLRCSPRSGDLSVYWYQQSLDQGLQFLIQYYNGEERAKGNILERFSAQQFPDLHSELNLSSLELGDSALYFCASSVEQDSENTDTQYFGPGTRLTVL.

V and J are TRBV28 and TRBJ1-2, with 9 nucleotides matching TRBD1. Germline CDR1 is MDHEN and CDR2 is SYDVKM. This CDR3 has 13 amino acids. V lost 11 bases to trimming and J lost 8 bases; unmatched junction nucleotides: 12. The CDR3 loop is CAGGMGQGSGYTF. The CDR3 DNA is TGTGCCGGGGGGATGGGACAGGGATCCGGCTACACCTTC.

The chain links TRBV28 to TRBJ2-1, with D possibly matching TRBD2 (5 bases). Germline CDR1 reads MDHEN; CDR2 reads SYDVKM. V lost 7 bases and J 2 bases, leaving 15 bases between the germline ends. There are 15 residues in the CDR3. The chain's CDR3 is CASTVPGNTYNEQFF. CDR3 bases: TGTGCCAGCACCGTACCCGGGAATACCTACAATGAGCAGTTCTTC. Combining the CDR3 with reference TRBV28 and TRBJ2-1 gives the whole variable domain DVKVTQSSRYLVKRTGEKVFLECVQDMDHENMFWYRQDPGLGLRLIYFSYDVKMKEKGDIPEGYSVSREKKERFSLILESASTNQTSMYLCASTVPGNTYNEQFFGPGTRLTVL.

This clone was counted many times. The chain recombines TRBV7-3 with TRBJ2-3; TRBD1 is a possible D gene (6 bases). Trimming pared 3 bases from V and 0 bases from J, leaving 10 bases between. Per germline, CDR1 SGHTA and CDR2 FQGTGA. CDR3 size: 15 residues. In DNA form, the CDR3 reads TGTGCCAGCAGCTTGGACAGATTTAGCACAGATACGCAGTATTTT. It encodes CASSLDRFSTDTQYF.

This clone was picked up one time. V is TRBV4-1 and J is TRBJ2-5, with 7 bases aligning to TRBD1. The CDR3 has 15 amino acids. V trimming: 4 bases; J trimming: 5 bases; junction bases outside the gene matches: 10. Per the germline V gene, CDR1 is MGHRA and CDR2 is YSYEKL. The CDR3 sequence: CASSLTGAFRETQYF. As DNA, the CDR3 is TGCGCCAGCAGCCTTACAGGGGCGTTTCGGGAGACCCAGTACTTC.

V and J are TRBV5-1 and TRBJ2-7; a weak D match, TRBD1 (6 bases). CDR3 length: 14 amino acids. Germline V gene sequence: CDR1 SGHRS, CDR2 YFSETQ. V lost 6 bases to trimming and J lost 7 bases, with 20 bases between them. This CDR3 is CASTVRDTAGEQYF. The CDR3 DNA reads as TGCGCCAGCACCGTTCGGGACACCGCAGGGGAGCAGTACTTC.